This TCR beta chain was identified during a study of OX40 agonist ivuxolimab in advanced cancers. Assay used: immunoSEQ multiplex PCR; TCRdb lists only in-frame clones, some missing. The sample contains about 51,000 clones, roughly 90% of which appear only once. V was clipped by 2 bases and J by 4 bases; unmatched bases: 7. CDR1 and CDR2 (germline): MDHEN, SYDVKM. The CDR3 totals 16 residues. The V gene is TRBV28, the J gene TRBJ2-1; 8 positions match TRBD2. This sequence originates from an adult with an advanced solid tumor such as melanoma, head and neck, liver or kidney cancer. This specimen was CD4+ or CD8+ T cells sorted from blood, taken in a trial of the OX40 agonist ivuxolimab. In DNA form, the CDR3 reads TGTGCCAGCAGTTTAATAAGCGGGAGTTTGTACAATGAGCAGTTCTTC. It translates to CASSLISGSLYNEQFF.